This T cell receptor beta chain was identified in a study of cytomegalovirus exposure and HLA in healthy donors (TCRdb year 2017). General notes on the study: In an earlier analysis of 550 to 750 of the donors, 250 to 350 Gb of sequence data and about 110 million unique TCR beta sequences from roughly 190 million T cells were reported. Every discovery cohort repertoire had been produced on one sequencing platform. Along with the approximately 620-subject first cohort, a separate validation cohort of some 130 different subjects was used. The study profiled the T cell repertoires of hundreds of subjects by immunosequencing and related them to cytomegalovirus serostatus. In a later analysis, previously published TCR beta repertoires from roughly 710 donors were re-analyzed and high-resolution HLA genotyping was added so that TCR occurrence patterns could be studied. The study combined high-throughput TCR immunosequencing, statistical association of individual TCRs with disease status, and machine learning to predict cytomegalovirus infection status. The later analysis used no new phenotypic data to find candidate immune exposures, relying instead on TCR beta sequences and their occurrence across donors. HLA typing covered class I and class II loci at four-digit resolution. Because of strong linkage in the cohort, roughly five DR-DQ haplotypes were treated as single units for association and clustering. Donor age, sex, ethnicity and CMV serostatus were collected together with the repertoire data. Of the roughly 410 genotyped donors, roughly 76% were placed in the genetic ancestry cluster associated with self-reported Caucasian donors. To decide whether each TCR beta V gene segment behaved as functional or pseudogenic, an earlier analysis of approximately 590 of the donors relied on high-throughput TCR beta sequencing. Among some 400 genotyped donors of the cohort, an average of roughly 230,000 unique TCR beta nucleotide sequences was sequenced per donor, of which 15% to 20% were non-productive. An early release that covered more than 550 HLA-typed donors contained approximately 300 gigabases of sequencing data and 75 million to 100 million unique TCR sequences. A later genetic analysis used genome-wide SNP genotypes for 398 of the 666 donors, treating that subset as a discovery cohort. The aim of the study was to test whether cataloging public T cell receptors could identify signatures of past pathogen exposure. The number of typed donors differed by locus: about 620-630 for A, B, C, DRB1 and DQB1; 522 for DQA1; 606 for DPA1; and around 490 for DPB1.

General findings and caveats noted by the study authors: A further reported finding was that TCR beta sequences accurately predicted the HLA-A and HLA-B alleles for most subjects in the first cohort. In vitro tests confirmed that a few of the cytomegalovirus-associated TCR beta chains recognize cytomegalovirus antigens. Only TCR beta chains were sequenced in this cohort, and the absence of alpha or paired-chain data limited detectable features. A group of highly shared sequence variants was considered likely to be a technical artifact of the sequencing pipeline. A total of around 150 TCR beta chains were listed by the study as associated with cytomegalovirus. According to a later analysis, parvovirus B19, influenza, CMV and Epstein-Barr virus appeared linked to several top co-occurrence clusters. Immune exposure information for the cohort was limited to CMV serostatus. Some IMGT-functional V segments, including TRBV6-2 and TRBV6-3, could not be told apart with the 87-base-pair reads, so those segments were excluded. Compared with equally common non-associated chains, HLA-associated TCR beta chains in a later analysis were more clonally expanded and had lower generation probabilities. In a later analysis, the rate of TCR association differed among HLA loci, with DRB1 alleles having the most associated TCRs and HLA-C alleles having the fewest. While some public TCRs were present in many individuals, most TCR sequences turned up only very rarely across donors. Because HLA typing was missing for some donors at each locus, association tests included only the typed subset. Because counts were too low, some 17 rarely observed V segments, including chromosome 9 orphons, were left out of the earlier analysis of about 620 of the donors. In an earlier analysis of approximately 590 of the donors, most TCR beta V segments appeared in productive rearrangements about 90% or about 30% of the time, broadly matching IMGT annotations. Most CMV-associated TCR beta chains appeared to be HLA-restricted in a later analysis, and the HLA associations seemed to be driven largely by CMV exposure. The authors suggested that the approach could potentially be extended to other disease states and immunological phenotypes. In both the original and validation cohorts, the classifier was reported to diagnose cytomegalovirus status with high specificity and sensitivity. Strong co-occurrence of HLA alleles, especially DR and DQ, made assigning TCR associations to individual alleles difficult. Sequencing depth was assumed to be roughly uniform across donors in the presence/absence analyses, though that assumption may not hold. Linkage disequilibrium might explain the correlated functional status among segregating V segments, but an unknown experimental factor could not be ruled out. A later genetic analysis reported fewer N-insertions in productive TCRs among donors in an Asian-associated ancestry cluster than the roughly 700-donor mean. Specific HLA alleles were associated with roughly 16,000 TCR beta sequences at a false discovery rate of 0.05 in a later analysis. A later genetic analysis associated a missense DCLRE1C variant with V-gene and J-gene trimming of TCR beta chains, and an independent cohort replicated the association.

The cohort was made up of 666 healthy bone marrow donors. At the time of sampling, every cohort member was nominally healthy, though immune exposures that went unrecorded were likely present. The donor tested CMV seropositive and was one of the 289 seropositive cohort members. Every donor gave a peripheral blood sample, and the peripheral blood mononuclear cells from that sample were used for TCR beta sequencing. The Qiagen DNeasy Blood Extraction Kit was used to extract genomic DNA from the blood cell samples. The receptor library was made with the immunoSEQ multiplex PCR assay. The multiplex PCR relied on a mix of 60 forward primers for TCR Vbeta segments and 13 reverse primers for TCR Jbeta segments. A multiplex PCR assay on genomic DNA amplified the CDR3 region of rearranged TCR beta genes. Amplified TCR beta libraries were sequenced as 87-base-pair reads on the Illumina HiSeq System. As for the authors' bioinformatics: In a later analysis, about 80 million unique TCR beta chains were counted across the roughly 700 repertoires, and approximately 11 million of these chains were shared by at least two donors. A nearest-neighbor algorithm error-corrected the raw reads and collapsed the reads into unique sequences, merging closely related sequences to remove PCR and sequencing errors. CDR3 sequences were aligned to IMGT reference sequences to assign V, D and J gene segments. For a sequence to be retained, a match of at least six nucleotides was required to both a V gene segment and a J gene segment. A rearrangement was called productive if the CDR3 had no stop codons and remained in frame with V and J, and every other rearrangement was called non-productive. Following IMGT convention, CDR3 was defined as the stretch from the second conserved V-encoded cysteine to the conserved J-encoded phenylalanine. Sequences without an unambiguous match to a single V gene segment were excluded from the earlier analysis of about 640 of the donors. An earlier analysis of a few hundred of the donors classified V segments as functional when productive rearrangements were above 56.7% and as segregating when the standard deviation between donors was above 5%. A statistical classification framework was developed to diagnose cytomegalovirus status using the catalog of TCR beta chain sequences. In a later analysis, V and J genes were assigned by comparing TCR nucleotide sequences against IMGT/GENE-DB human TR gene sequences. The TCRdist pipeline was used in a later analysis to assign CDR3 sequences and most-parsimonious VDJ recombination scenarios. In a later analysis, every TCR beta chain was defined by the combination of its CDR3 amino acid sequence and its V-gene family, and reads without a unique V-gene family were dropped. In a later analysis, approximately 640 highly shared, low-generation-probability nucleotide sequences were removed to address suspected cross-contamination and a sequencing artifact. In a later analysis, a clonal expansion index was calculated for each public chain from normalized within-repertoire ranks of inferred template counts. Generation probabilities in a later analysis came from a VDJ recombination model fitted to out-of-frame rearrangements, and those results were checked against IGoR. In a later analysis, TCR-TCR, TCR-HLA and TCR-CMV co-occurrence was scored with hypergeometric tests, and a repertoire-size bias correction was applied to TCR pairs. False discovery rates were estimated in a later analysis by permuting HLA or CMV assignments 20 times. In a later analysis, co-occurring TCRs were grouped using DBSCAN, and TCRdist sequence similarity was added for clustering within HLA-allele-positive subsets. For co-occurrence clustering, repertoires with fewer than 30,000 or more than 120,000 public chains were excluded, along with five repertoires with anomalous nucleotide sharing. Not all clones reach the TCRdb copy of this immuneACCESS table, which keeps in-frame sequences only. Checked studies attribute under half of the gap to unresolved V genes and leave the rest unexplained. V and J calls and clone size are as listed in that table; D and trimming were resolved from the DNA. The sample table shows 75,000 to 90,000 clones, and around 68% are seen once. The ten largest account for 14% to 15% of the sample.

Regarding this clone: Its antigen has not been determined. Base qualities are not at hand, and no much larger clone is one base apart.

The CDR3, from cysteine to phenylalanine, totals 17 residues. The read is trimmed to its CDR3 DNA, 51 bases read in frame from base 1. Via the germline V gene, CDR1 is SGHAT and CDR2 FQNNGV. V loses 5 bases, J loses 3 bases, and the germline ends lie 20 bases apart. The sequence joins TRBV11-2 to TRBJ2-1; TRBD2 could be the D gene, as 6 bases match. The TCR was taken from a woman aged 40 to 50 in good health and CMV-seropositive. The sample consisted of PBMCs. The encoded CDR3 is CASSPHRNSGNYNEQFF. The sequenced DNA is TGTGCCAGCAGCCCCCATCGTAATAGCGGAAACTACAATGAGCAGTTCTTC.